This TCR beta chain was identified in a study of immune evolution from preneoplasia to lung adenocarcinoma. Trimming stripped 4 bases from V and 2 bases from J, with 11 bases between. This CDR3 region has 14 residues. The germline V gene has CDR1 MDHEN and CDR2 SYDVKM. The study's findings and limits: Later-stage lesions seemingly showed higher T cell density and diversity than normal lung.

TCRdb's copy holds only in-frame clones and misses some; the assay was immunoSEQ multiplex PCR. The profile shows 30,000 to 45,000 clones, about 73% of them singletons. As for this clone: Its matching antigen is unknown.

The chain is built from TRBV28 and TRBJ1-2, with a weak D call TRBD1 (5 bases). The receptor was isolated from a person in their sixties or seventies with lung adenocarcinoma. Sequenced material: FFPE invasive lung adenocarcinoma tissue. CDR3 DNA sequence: TGTGCCAGCAGTTCTACGGACAAGAACTATGGCTACACCTTC. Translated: CASSSTDKNYGYTF.